This T cell receptor (beta chain) was observed in a study of cytomegalovirus exposure and HLA in healthy donors. V was pared by 2 bases and J by 2 bases, with 9 bases of the junction left unmatched. Germline CDR1 and CDR2: MNHEY and SMNVEV (reference sequence). This CDR3 is built from 16 residues. 13 Jbeta primers and 60 Vbeta primers were used for the PCR. TCRdb's table, derived via immunoSEQ multiplex PCR, lists solely in-frame clones and lacks some. This sample has about 150,000 clones, with 80% to 85% found just once. The sequence was collected from a woman aged 30 to 39 in good health and CMV-seronegative. V and J are TRBV27 and TRBJ2-7, with TRBD1 identical over 7 bases. Input material: PBMCs. The CDR3 nucleotides read TGTGCCAGCAGTTTAGGGCCGACAGGGAACACCTACGAGCAGTACTTC. Translating it yields CASSLGPTGNTYEQYF.